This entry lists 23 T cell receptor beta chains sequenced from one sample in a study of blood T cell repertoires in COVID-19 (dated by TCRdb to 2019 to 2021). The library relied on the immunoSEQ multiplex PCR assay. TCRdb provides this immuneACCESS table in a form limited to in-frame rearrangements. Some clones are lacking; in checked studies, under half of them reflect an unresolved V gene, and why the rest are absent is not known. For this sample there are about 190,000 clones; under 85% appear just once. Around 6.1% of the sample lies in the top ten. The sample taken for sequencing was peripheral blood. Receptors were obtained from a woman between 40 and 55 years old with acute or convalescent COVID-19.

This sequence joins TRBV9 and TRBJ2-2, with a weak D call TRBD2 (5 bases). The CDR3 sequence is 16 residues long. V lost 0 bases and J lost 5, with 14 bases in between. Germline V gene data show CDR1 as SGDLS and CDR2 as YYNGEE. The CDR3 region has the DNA TGTGCCAGCAGCGTAGATCAGATGCCGGGGACCGGGGAGCTGTTTTTT. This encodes CASSVDQMPGTGELFF.

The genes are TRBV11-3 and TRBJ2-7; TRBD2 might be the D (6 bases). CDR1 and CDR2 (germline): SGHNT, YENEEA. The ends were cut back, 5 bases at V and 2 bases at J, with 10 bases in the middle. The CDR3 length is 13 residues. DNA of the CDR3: TGTGCCAGCAGCCCCGGGGGTCCCTACGAGCAGTACTTC. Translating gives CASSPGGPYEQYF.

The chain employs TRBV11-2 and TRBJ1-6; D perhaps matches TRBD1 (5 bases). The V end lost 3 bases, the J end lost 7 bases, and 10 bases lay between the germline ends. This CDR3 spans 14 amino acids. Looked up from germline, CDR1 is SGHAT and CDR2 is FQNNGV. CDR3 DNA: TGTGCCAGCAGCTTGGGGGGGAACAATTCACCCCTCCACTTT. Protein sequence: CASSLGGNNSPLHF.

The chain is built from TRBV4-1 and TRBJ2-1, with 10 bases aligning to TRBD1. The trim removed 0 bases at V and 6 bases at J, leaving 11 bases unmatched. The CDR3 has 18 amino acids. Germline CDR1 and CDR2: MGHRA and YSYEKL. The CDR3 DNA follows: TGCGCCAGCAGCCAAGATTTTGCCGGGACAGGGGCTCCCAATGAGCAGTTCTTC. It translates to CASSQDFAGTGAPNEQFF.

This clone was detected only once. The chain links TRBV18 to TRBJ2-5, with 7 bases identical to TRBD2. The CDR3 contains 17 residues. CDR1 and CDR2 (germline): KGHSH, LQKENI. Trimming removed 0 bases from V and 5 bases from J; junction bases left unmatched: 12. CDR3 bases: TGTGCCAGCTCACCACCGCCGGGGAGGGTAAAGTCGGAGACCCAGTACTTC. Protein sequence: CASSPPPGRVKSETQYF.

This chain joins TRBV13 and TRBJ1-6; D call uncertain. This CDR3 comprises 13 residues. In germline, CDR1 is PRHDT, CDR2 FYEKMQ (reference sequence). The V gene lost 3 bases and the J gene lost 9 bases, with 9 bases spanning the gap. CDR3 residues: CASSFFRGSPLHF. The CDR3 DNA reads TGTGCCAGCAGCTTTTTCCGGGGTTCACCCCTCCACTTT.

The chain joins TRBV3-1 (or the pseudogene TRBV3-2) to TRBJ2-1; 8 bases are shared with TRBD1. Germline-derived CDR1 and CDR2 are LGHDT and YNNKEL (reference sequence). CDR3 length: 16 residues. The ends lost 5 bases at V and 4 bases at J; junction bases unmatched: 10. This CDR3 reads CASSFPGQEGYNEQFF. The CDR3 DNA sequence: TGTGCCAGCAGCTTCCCGGGACAGGAGGGGTACAATGAGCAGTTCTTC.

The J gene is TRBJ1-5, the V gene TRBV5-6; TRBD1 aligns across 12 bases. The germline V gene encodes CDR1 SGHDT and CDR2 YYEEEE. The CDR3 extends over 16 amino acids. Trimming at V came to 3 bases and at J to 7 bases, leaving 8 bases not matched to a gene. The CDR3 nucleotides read TGTGCCAGCAGCTCCTCCGGGACAGGGGGCTGGCAGCCCCAGCATTTT. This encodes CASSSSGTGGWQPQHF.

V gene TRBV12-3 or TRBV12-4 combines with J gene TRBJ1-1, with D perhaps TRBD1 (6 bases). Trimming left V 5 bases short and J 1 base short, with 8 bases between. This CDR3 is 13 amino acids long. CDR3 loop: CASSQQGNTEAFF. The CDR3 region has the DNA TGTGCCAGCAGTCAACAGGGGAACACTGAAGCTTTCTTT.

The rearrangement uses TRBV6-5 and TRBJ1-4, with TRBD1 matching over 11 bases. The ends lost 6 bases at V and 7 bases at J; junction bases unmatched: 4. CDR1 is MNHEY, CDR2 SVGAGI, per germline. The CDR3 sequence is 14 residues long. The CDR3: CASRRTGGPEKLFF. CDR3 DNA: TGTGCCAGCAGGCGGACAGGGGGCCCTGAAAAACTGTTTTTT.

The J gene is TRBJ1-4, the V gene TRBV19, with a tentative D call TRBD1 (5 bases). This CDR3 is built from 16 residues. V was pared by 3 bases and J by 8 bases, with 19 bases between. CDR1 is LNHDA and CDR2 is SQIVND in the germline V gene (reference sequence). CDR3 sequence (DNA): TGTGCCAGTAGTATGCGGCAGGCTGTAGGGGCCGAAAAACTGTTTTTT. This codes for CASSMRQAVGAEKLFF. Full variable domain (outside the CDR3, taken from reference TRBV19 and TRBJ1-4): DGGITQSPKYLFRKEGQNVTLSCEQNLNHDAMYWYRQDPGQGLRLIYYSQIVNDFQKGDIAEGYSVSREKKESFPLTVTSAQKNPTAFYLCASSMRQAVGAEKLFFGSGTQLSVL.

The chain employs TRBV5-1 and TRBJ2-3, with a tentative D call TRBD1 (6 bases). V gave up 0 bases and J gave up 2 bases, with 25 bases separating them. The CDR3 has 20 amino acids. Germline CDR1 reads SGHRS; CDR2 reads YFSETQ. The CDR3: CASSLEPTGLRRKNTDTQYF. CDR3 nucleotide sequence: TGCGCCAGCAGCTTGGAACCCACAGGGCTCAGGCGGAAAAACACAGATACGCAGTATTTT.

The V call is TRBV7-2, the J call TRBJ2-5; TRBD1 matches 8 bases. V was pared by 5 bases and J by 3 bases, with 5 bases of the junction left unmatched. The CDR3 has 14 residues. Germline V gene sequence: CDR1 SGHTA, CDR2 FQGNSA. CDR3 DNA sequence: TGTGCCAGCAGCCCGTGGACAGGGAAAGAGACCCAGTACTTC. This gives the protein CASSPWTGKETQYF.

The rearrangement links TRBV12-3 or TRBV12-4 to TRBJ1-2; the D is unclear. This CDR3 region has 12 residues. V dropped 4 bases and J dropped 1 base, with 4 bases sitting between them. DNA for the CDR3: TGTGCCAGCAGTTCCTATAACTATGGCTACACCTTC. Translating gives CASSSYNYGYTF.

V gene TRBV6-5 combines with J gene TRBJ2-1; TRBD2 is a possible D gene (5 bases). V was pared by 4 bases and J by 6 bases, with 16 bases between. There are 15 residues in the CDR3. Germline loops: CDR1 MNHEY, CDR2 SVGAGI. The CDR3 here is CASSSGSLGLNEQFF. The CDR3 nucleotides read TGTGCCAGCAGTTCCGGGTCCCTCGGACTCAATGAGCAGTTCTTC.

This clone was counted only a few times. The CDR3 DNA sequence: TGTGCCAGCAGCTTGGCCAGCGGCGATCAGCCCCAGCATTTT. Translating it yields CASSLASGDQPQHF. J is TRBJ1-5 and V is TRBV5-5; D not certain. The CDR3 is 14 residues long. V was clipped by 0 bases and J by 5 bases, with 9 bases between them. In germline, CDR1 is SGHKS, CDR2 YYEKEE (reference sequence).

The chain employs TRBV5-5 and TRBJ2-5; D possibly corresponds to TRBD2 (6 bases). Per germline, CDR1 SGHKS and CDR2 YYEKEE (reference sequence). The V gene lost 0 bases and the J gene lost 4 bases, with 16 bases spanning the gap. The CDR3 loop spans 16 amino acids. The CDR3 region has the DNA TGTGCCAGCAGCTTGGAGGACGGGGGATCATCAGAGACCCAGTACTTC. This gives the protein CASSLEDGGSSETQYF.

This CDR3 reads CATSRDLRYNSPLHF. The CDR3 nucleotides are TGTGCCACCAGCAGAGATCTGAGGTATAATTCACCCCTCCACTTT. This chain connects TRBV15 to TRBJ1-6, with unresolved D. CDR3 length: 15 amino acids. V lost 0 bases and J lost 4, with 7 bases in between. Germline V gene data show CDR1 as LNHNV and CDR2 as YYDKDF (reference sequence).

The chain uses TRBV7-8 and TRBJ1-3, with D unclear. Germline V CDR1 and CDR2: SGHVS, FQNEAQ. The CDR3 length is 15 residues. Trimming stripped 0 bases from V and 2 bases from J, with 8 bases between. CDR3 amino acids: CASSLAVQAGNTIYF. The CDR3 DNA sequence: TGTGCCAGCAGCTTAGCGGTCCAGGCTGGAAACACCATATATTTT.

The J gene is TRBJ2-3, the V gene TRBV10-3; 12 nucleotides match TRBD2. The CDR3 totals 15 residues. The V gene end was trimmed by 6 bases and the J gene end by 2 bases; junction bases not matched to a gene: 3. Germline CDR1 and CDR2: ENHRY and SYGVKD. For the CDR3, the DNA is TGTGCCATCAGCCGGACTAGCGGGGCCACAGATACGCAGTATTTT. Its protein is CAISRTSGATDTQYF.

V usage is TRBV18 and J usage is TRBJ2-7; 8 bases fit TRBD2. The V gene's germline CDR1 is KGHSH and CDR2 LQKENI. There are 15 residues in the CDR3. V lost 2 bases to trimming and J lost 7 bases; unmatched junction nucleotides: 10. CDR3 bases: TGTGCCAGCTCACCAGTGAGCGGGAGAGCGGGGGAGCAGTACTTC. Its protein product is CASSPVSGRAGEQYF.

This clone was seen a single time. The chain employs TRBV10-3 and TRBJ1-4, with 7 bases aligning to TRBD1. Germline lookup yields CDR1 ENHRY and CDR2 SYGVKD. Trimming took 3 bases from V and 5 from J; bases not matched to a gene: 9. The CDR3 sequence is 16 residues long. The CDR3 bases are TGTGCCATCAGTGACCCGGGGGACAGCATGAATGAAAAACTGTTTTTT. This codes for CAISDPGDSMNEKLFF.

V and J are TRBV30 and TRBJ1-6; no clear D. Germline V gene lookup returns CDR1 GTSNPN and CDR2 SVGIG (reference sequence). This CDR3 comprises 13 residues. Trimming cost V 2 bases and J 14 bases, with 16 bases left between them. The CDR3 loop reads CAWSSTGGRALHF. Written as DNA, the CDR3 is TGTGCCTGGAGTTCAACGGGAGGGAGGGCCCTCCACTTT.